A single sample is the source of the 27 T cell receptor beta chains below, sequenced in a study of cytomegalovirus exposure and HLA in healthy donors (dated by TCRdb to the late 2010s). Receptors were amplified or captured by the immunoSEQ multiplex PCR assay. For the multiplex PCR, a mixture combining 60 forward primers for TCR Vbeta segments and 13 reverse primers for TCR Jbeta segments was used. TCRdb limited this immuneACCESS table to in-frame rearrangements with V and J called. A share of clones is missing; checked studies link under half to unresolved V genes, and the rest is unexplained. A total of approximately 93,000 clones appear in this sample, approximately 80% of them only once. Under 4% of the sample goes to the ten largest clones. The specimen sequenced was PBMCs. These receptor sequences come from a middle-aged woman in good health and CMV-seronegative.

This clone occurred a few times. The V gene is TRBV18, the J gene TRBJ1-1; no clear D. The length of the CDR3 is 14 residues. The V gene's germline CDR1 is KGHSH and CDR2 LQKENI. The germline V and J ends were trimmed by 1 base and 4 bases, with 10 bases remaining between them. The CDR3 DNA reads as TGTGCCAGCTCACCACTTGAGCGGGTCACTGAAGCTTTCTTT. Protein product: CASSPLERVTEAFF. The full variable domain, with the rest looked up from reference TRBV18 and TRBJ1-1, is NAGVMQNPRHLVRRRGQEARLRCSPMKGHSHVYWYRQLPEEGLKFMVYLQKENIIDESGMPKERFSAEFPKEGPSILRIQQVVRGDSAAYFCASSPLERVTEAFFGQGTRLTVV.

The chain is built from TRBV18 and TRBJ2-1; 7 bases fit TRBD1. Losses at the gene ends were 3 bases for V and 8 bases for J; bases not matched to a gene: 4. Germline CDR1 and CDR2: KGHSH and LQKENI. CDR3 length equals 13 residues. DNA for the CDR3: TGTGCCAGCTCACCTACAGGGGCGGATGAGCAGTTCTTC. Translating it yields CASSPTGADEQFF. The entire variable domain, with the rest obtained from reference TRBV18 and TRBJ2-1, is as follows: NAGVMQNPRHLVRRRGQEARLRCSPMKGHSHVYWYRQLPEEGLKFMVYLQKENIIDESGMPKERFSAEFPKEGPSILRIQQVVRGDSAAYFCASSPTGADEQFFGPGTRLTVL.

This chain connects TRBV5-1 to TRBJ1-1; 7 positions match TRBD1. Losses at the gene ends were 0 bases for V and 5 bases for J; bases not matched to a gene: 10. The CDR3 is made up of 16 amino acids. CDR1 and CDR2 from the germline V gene are SGHRS and YFSETQ. The CDR3 nucleotides are TGCGCCAGCAGCTTGGGGGGAGACAGGGTAATGACTGAAGCTTTCTTT. The encoded protein is CASSLGGDRVMTEAFF.

Worth noting for this clone: An end of the junction differs from the germline gene, which may be a read error. The rearrangement links TRBV7-7 to TRBJ2-5; D unresolved. The CDR3 is made up of 13 amino acids. CDR1 and CDR2 (germline): SSHAT, FNYEAQ (reference sequence). CDR3 nucleotide sequence: TGTGCTAGCAGCTTAGTTGTACGGGAGACCCAGTACTTC. This codes for CASSLVVRETQYF.

This clone has just a few counts. V usage is TRBV6-5 and J usage is TRBJ2-1; D is possibly TRBD2 (6 bases). CDR1 is MNHEY, CDR2 SVGAGI, per germline. CDR3 length: 13 residues. The V end was cut by 6 bases, the J end by 7 bases, with 13 bases between. This CDR3 is CASSRRAENEQFF. In DNA form, the CDR3 reads TGTGCCAGCAGCCGGAGGGCCGAGAATGAGCAGTTCTTC.

CDR3 nucleotide sequence: TGCGCCAGCAGCCAAAAATCAACGGGCTCTGGAAACACCATATATTTT. Translated: CASSQKSTGSGNTIYF. The J gene is TRBJ1-3, the V gene TRBV4-3; D is unresolved. V gave up 2 bases and J gave up 0 bases, with 11 bases separating them. In germline, CDR1 is LGHNA, CDR2 YSLEER. The CDR3 is 16 amino acids.

The rearrangement links TRBV7-6 to TRBJ2-2; D is undetermined. V lost 5 bases and J 7 bases, leaving 11 bases between the germline ends. Germline CDR1 reads SGHVS; CDR2 reads FNYEAQ. There are 13 residues in the CDR3. CDR3 in DNA: TGTGCCAGCAGCCTTCGGTCTGGCGGGGAGCTGTTTTTT. Encoded protein: CASSLRSGGELFF.

The chain carries TRBV27 and TRBJ2-1; D call uncertain. V dropped 4 bases and J dropped 4 bases, with 8 bases sitting between them. Germline V lookup: CDR1 MNHEY, CDR2 SMNVEV (reference sequence). The CDR3 covers 13 residues. The CDR3 sequence: CASSSEPYNEQFF. CDR3 in DNA: TGTGCCAGCAGTTCGGAGCCTTACAATGAGCAGTTCTTC.

This clone was counted a few times. The gene calls are TRBV29-1 and TRBJ2-2; TRBD1 agrees at 7 bases. CDR3 length: 14 residues. Germline V gives CDR1 SQVTM, CDR2 ANQGSEA. The trim removed 7 bases at V and 3 bases at J, leaving 8 bases unmatched. The CDR3 nucleotides are TGCAGCGCGAGGGACAGCCTGGACACCGGGGAGCTGTTTTTT. This sequence encodes CSARDSLDTGELFF.

The V and J genes are TRBV30 and TRBJ1-5; D call uncertain. V was shortened by 2 bases and J by 7 bases, with 12 bases between the two germline ends. The germline V gene has CDR1 GTSNPN and CDR2 SVGIG (reference sequence). The CDR3 runs 13 residues. The CDR3 coding sequence is TGTGCCTGGAGTTATGAGGGCGGGCAGCCCCAGCATTTT. Protein: CAWSYEGGQPQHF.

The genes are TRBV11-2 and TRBJ1-1; 7 bases fit TRBD1. The CDR3 has 16 residues. Germline loops: CDR1 SGHAT, CDR2 FQNNGV. V shed 2 bases, J shed 0 bases, and the junction held 6 bases outside the gene matches. CDR3 sequence reads: CASSLRDRLMNTEAFF. CDR3 DNA sequence: TGTGCCAGCAGCTTACGGGACAGACTGATGAACACTGAAGCTTTCTTT.

The chain is built from TRBV25-1 and TRBJ1-2; D is undetermined. The CDR3 contains 12 residues. The V and J ends lost 2 bases and 8 bases respectively, with 9 bases between them. Germline V gene data show CDR1 as MGHDK and CDR2 as SYGVNS. As DNA, the CDR3 is TGTGCCAGCAGTGAAGGGTGGAGGGGCTACACCTTC. It yields the protein CASSEGWRGYTF.

As DNA, the CDR3 is TGTGCCAGTAAGGAGGGGGCAGGGTCCTACGAGCAGTACTTC. This translates into CASKEGAGSYEQYF. The rearrangement links TRBV19 to TRBJ2-7; tentatively, D is TRBD1 (7 bases). V lost 7 bases and J 1 base, leaving 14 bases between the germline ends. From germline, CDR1 is LNHDA and CDR2 SQIVND (reference sequence). The CDR3 totals 14 residues.

This clone was observed a few times. The CDR3 spells CASSLRMGTGTETQYF. The DNA for the CDR3 is TGTGCCAGCAGCCTAAGAATGGGGACAGGGACGGAGACCCAGTACTTC. The rearrangement joins TRBV14 to TRBJ2-5; 9 bases map to TRBD1. The CDR3 covers 16 residues. V trimming: 4 bases; J trimming: 5 bases; junction bases outside the gene matches: 11. Germline assignment: CDR1 SGHDN and CDR2 FVKESK. Looking up the rest from reference TRBV14 and TRBJ2-5 gives the full variable domain: EAGVTQFPSHSVIEKGQTVTLRCDPISGHDNLYWYRRVMGKEIKFLLHFVKESKQDESGMPNNRFLAERTGGTYSTLKVQPAELEDSGVYFCASSLRMGTGTETQYFGPGTRLLVL.

In its sample, this clone was seen once. V usage is TRBV5-1 and J usage is TRBJ2-1, with D perhaps matching TRBD1 (6 bases). V was clipped by 6 bases and J by 0 bases, with 16 bases between them. Germline V CDR1 and CDR2: SGHRS, YFSETQ. The CDR3 totals 16 residues. CDR3 loop: CASTPFGTNSYNEQFF. The CDR3 DNA is TGCGCCAGCACCCCGTTCGGGACAAACTCCTACAATGAGCAGTTCTTC.

This chain connects TRBV18 to TRBJ2-2, with D perhaps matching TRBD2 (6 bases). The CDR3 contains 16 residues. V was cut by 0 bases and J by 4 bases, with 12 bases left in between. CDR1 KGHSH and CDR2 LQKENI come from the germline V gene. The CDR3 reads CASSPPGGTGTGELFF. The CDR3 nucleotides are TGTGCCAGCTCACCACCGGGCGGGACGGGCACCGGGGAGCTGTTTTTT.

V gene TRBV19 combines with J gene TRBJ1-5; 8 bases align to TRBD1. Germline assignment: CDR1 LNHDA and CDR2 SQIVND (reference sequence). Losses at the gene ends were 3 bases for V and 9 bases for J; bases not matched to a gene: 10. CDR3 length equals 15 residues. This chain's CDR3 is CASSMSTGDLLPQHF. In DNA, the CDR3 is TGTGCCAGTAGTATGTCGACAGGGGATCTTCTGCCCCAGCATTTT.

The chain combines TRBV10-1 with TRBJ1-2; no definite D call. Germline V gene sequence: CDR1 WNHNN, CDR2 SYGVQD (reference sequence). Trimming shortened V by 10 bases and J by 7 bases, and 10 bases separated the two germline ends. This CDR3 is 10 amino acids long. CDR3 loop: CAIPDSGYTF. CDR3 sequence (DNA): TGCGCCATCCCGGACTCTGGCTACACCTTC.

This chain connects TRBV19 to TRBJ1-5; TRBD1 is a possible D gene (5 bases). Germline CDR1 and CDR2: LNHDA and SQIVND (reference sequence). Trimming left V 11 bases short and J 4 bases short, with 18 bases between. The CDR3 has 14 amino acids. As DNA, the CDR3 is TGTGCCTCCGCGGGGTGGGGACCGAATCAGCCCCAGCATTTT. This codes for CASAGWGPNQPQHF. Together with reference TRBV19 and TRBJ1-5, the CDR3 gives the full variable domain: DGGITQSPKYLFRKEGQNVTLSCEQNLNHDAMYWYRQDPGQGLRLIYYSQIVNDFQKGDIAEGYSVSREKKESFPLTVTSAQKNPTAFYLCASAGWGPNQPQHFGDGTRLSIL.

CDR3 nucleotides: TGCGCCAGCAGTCTCCAACAGGGGCATGGCTACACCTTC. It translates to CASSLQQGHGYTF. The chain couples TRBV5-1 to TRBJ1-2; 7 positions match TRBD1. V dropped 5 bases and J dropped 6; count of bases not matched to a gene: 7. The CDR3 runs 13 residues. Germline V gene lookup returns CDR1 SGHRS and CDR2 YFSETQ. The full variable domain, completed using reference TRBV5-1 and TRBJ1-2, is KAGVTQTPRYLIKTRGQQVTLSCSPISGHRSVSWYQQTPGQGLQFLFEYFSETQRNKGNFPGRFSGRQFSNSRSEMNVSTLELGDSALYLCASSLQQGHGYTFGSGTRLTVV.

This clone came up once. This sequence joins TRBV30 and TRBJ2-5, with D hard to call. Germline CDR1 is GTSNPN and CDR2 is SVGIG (reference sequence). CDR3 length: 11 residues. V was clipped by 2 bases and J by 2 bases, with 3 bases between them. The chain's CDR3 is CAWSPQETQYF. The CDR3 coding sequence is TGTGCCTGGAGTCCACAAGAGACCCAGTACTTC.

V and J are TRBV15 and TRBJ2-1; D is perhaps TRBD2 (6 bases). This CDR3 has 16 residues. The germline CDR1 and CDR2 sequences are LNHNV and YYDKDF (reference sequence). Trimming pared 3 bases from V and 2 bases from J, leaving 14 bases between. Here the CDR3 reads CATSRPTSPAYNEQFF. In DNA form, the CDR3 reads TGTGCCACCAGCAGGCCCACTAGCCCTGCCTACAATGAGCAGTTCTTC.

The J gene is TRBJ2-2, the V gene TRBV29-1; 9 bases are a match to TRBD1. The V segment lost 4 bases and the J segment 0 bases; nucleotides outside the gene matches: 6. The CDR3 has 16 amino acids. Germline assignment: CDR1 SQVTM and CDR2 ANQGSEA. CDR3 DNA sequence: TGCAGCGTTGTCGGGACAGGGAGTGCGAACACCGGGGAGCTGTTTTTT. Residues: CSVVGTGSANTGELFF.

The rearrangement joins TRBV10-1 to TRBJ2-1, with 12 bases fitting TRBD2. This CDR3 has 15 residues. Per the germline V gene, CDR1 is WNHNN and CDR2 is SYGVQD (reference sequence). Unmatched junction bases numbered 3, after V lost 2 bases and J lost 7 bases. The CDR3 nucleotides read TGCGCCAGCAGTGAGCAGACTAGCGGGAGAAATGAGCAGTTCTTC. It specifies CASSEQTSGRNEQFF.

The chain employs TRBV29-1 and TRBJ1-2; a weak D match, TRBD1 (6 bases). Germline CDR1 reads SQVTM; CDR2 reads ANQGSEA. V gave up 1 base and J gave up 6 bases, with 24 bases separating them. The length of the CDR3 is 17 residues. Written as DNA, the CDR3 is TGCAGCGTTGAAGGGCGAGGGGTTTTGCGCAGGGGCGATGGCTACACCTTC. Protein sequence: CSVEGRGVLRRGDGYTF. Supplemented by reference TRBV29-1 and TRBJ1-2, the full variable domain reads SAVISQKPSRDICQRGTSLTIQCQVDSQVTMMFWYRQQPGQSLTLIATANQGSEATYESGFVIDKFPISRPNLTFSTLTVSNMSPEDSSIYLCSVEGRGVLRRGDGYTFGSGTRLTVV.

This clone turned up a few times. This chain joins TRBV6-6 and TRBJ1-1, with D possibly being TRBD1 (6 bases). Looked up from germline, CDR1 is MNHNY and CDR2 is SVGAGI (reference sequence). Deletions cut 6 bases from V and 6 bases from J, with 23 bases between. The CDR3 extends over 16 amino acids. The CDR3 loop reads CASRRPWTAEGAEAFF. The CDR3 DNA reads as TGTGCCAGCAGAAGGCCTTGGACAGCTGAAGGGGCTGAAGCTTTCTTT.

This clone was observed a few times. The genes are TRBV30 and TRBJ2-7; the D gene is possibly TRBD2 (5 bases). The germline gives CDR1 GTSNPN, CDR2 SVGIG (reference sequence). This CDR3 comprises 14 residues. V shed 0 bases and J shed 3 bases, with 12 bases lying between them. The CDR3 DNA is TGTGCCTGGAGTGTCGGCCCCGGGGACTACGAGCAGTACTTC. It yields the protein CAWSVGPGDYEQYF.